The 9 T cell receptor beta chains below come from one sample, sequenced in a study of identical twins. TCRdb reanalysed the 5' RACE reads using MiXCR and keeps one entry per CDR3 protein. The sample includes around 960,000 distinct CDR3 sequences, more than 9% of them seen just once. A further study also used this sample, focusing on yellow fever vaccine responses in identical twins.

Sequenced material: PBMCs. These receptors originate from a woman under 30 in good health.

This clonotype was seen a few times. This chain links TRBV29-1 with TRBJ2-7, with D possibly matching TRBD2 (6 bases). The germline V gene encodes CDR1 SQVTM and CDR2 ANQGSEA. Trimming stripped 6 bases from V and 2 bases from J, with 23 bases between. The CDR3 runs 16 residues. As DNA, the CDR3 is TGCAGCGTCCGTCCGGGGGTCAGAGGGCTAACCTACGAGCAGTACGTC. Translated: CSVRPGVRGLTYEQYV.

This clonotype was seen more than once but under ten times. This rearrangement joins TRBV10-3 to TRBJ2-1, with TRBD2 matching over 10 bases. CDR3 length equals 15 residues. The germline V gene encodes CDR1 ENHRY and CDR2 SYGVKD. The trim removed 3 bases at V and 6 bases at J, leaving 5 bases unmatched. For the CDR3, the DNA is TGTGCCATCAGTGAAGCGGGAGGGGCGCGCAATGAGCAGTTCTTC. It encodes CAISEAGGARNEQFF.

This clonotype was picked up a small number of times. The genes are TRBV9 and TRBJ1-1, with D tentatively TRBD1 (5 bases). CDR3 length equals 13 residues. Per the germline V gene, CDR1 is SGDLS and CDR2 is YYNGEE. Trimming pared 0 bases from V and 7 bases from J, leaving 10 bases between. For the CDR3, the DNA is TGTGCCAGCAGCGTAGCCCGGGACCGTGAAGCTTTCTTT. Its translation is CASSVARDREAFF.

This clonotype was found many times. The J gene is TRBJ2-1, the V gene TRBV7-9; 11 bases align to TRBD1. Unmatched junction bases numbered 4, after V lost 5 bases and J lost 4 bases. The CDR3 totals 15 residues. Germline CDR1 SEHNR, CDR2 FQNEAQ (reference sequence). CDR3 DNA sequence: TGTGCCAGCAGCCCAAGGGACAGGGGGTACAATGAGCAGTTCTTC. Translation gives CASSPRDRGYNEQFF.

This clonotype was counted many times. The chain employs TRBV10-2 and TRBJ1-1; 7 nucleotides match TRBD1. V trimming: 2 bases; J trimming: 1 base; junction bases outside the gene matches: 1. The germline V gene has CDR1 WSHSY and CDR2 SAAADI. The CDR3 is 14 residues long. The CDR3 DNA sequence: TGCGCCAGCAGTGAGAGACAGGGGAACACTGAAGCTTTCTTT. Translated: CASSERQGNTEAFF.

The chain links TRBV7-9 to TRBJ2-3; 7 bases match TRBD2. Trimming cost V 8 bases and J 1 base; bases outside gene matches: 6. This CDR3 has 14 amino acids. Germline V gene lookup returns CDR1 SEHNR and CDR2 FQNEAQ (reference sequence). CDR3 DNA sequence: TGTGCCAGCGCTGGTCGGGGGGGCACAGATACGCAGTATTTT. It specifies CASAGRGGTDTQYF.

This clonotype was counted at least ten times. V usage is TRBV7-9 and J usage is TRBJ2-7; TRBD1 aligns across 7 bases. Germline V CDR1 and CDR2: SEHNR, FQNEAQ (reference sequence). With V trimmed by 5 bases and J by 2 bases, 6 bases remained unmatched. This CDR3 spans 14 amino acids. CDR3 sequence: CASSPRDRAYEQYV. Written as DNA, the CDR3 is TGTGCCAGCAGCCCCCGGGACAGAGCCTACGAGCAGTACGTC.

This clonotype was counted a few times. The chain recombines TRBV6-5 with TRBJ2-1, with 8 bases that match TRBD2. V dropped 1 base and J dropped 4; count of bases not matched to a gene: 3. The CDR3 sequence is 15 residues long. Germline CDR1 reads MNHEY; CDR2 reads SVGAGI. The CDR3 region has the DNA TGTGCCAGCAGTTACTTCGCGGGGGGATACAATGAGCAGTTCTTC. This encodes CASSYFAGGYNEQFF.

This clonotype was seen a few times. The chain uses TRBV21-1 and TRBJ1-5; the DNA was not compared with TRBD1, the D call given in the table. TRBV21-1 is marked as a pseudogene. The CDR3 contains 15 residues. CDR3 nucleotide sequence: TGTGCCAGCAAAGAAGGCAGGGGGGATGATCAGCCCCAGCATTTT. It codes for CASKEGRGDDQPQHF.